The 25 T cell receptor beta chains given below trace back to one sample, sequenced in a study of OX40 agonist ivuxolimab in advanced cancers. Some clones are missing from TCRdb's copy, which holds only in-frame ones; the method was immunoSEQ multiplex PCR. Of 68,000 or so clones in the sample, roughly 85% were seen once. The sequencing used CD4+ or CD8+ T cells sorted from blood, collected in a trial of the OX40 agonist ivuxolimab. The receptors originated from an adult with an advanced solid tumor such as melanoma, head and neck, liver or kidney cancer.

This chain joins TRBV19 and TRBJ2-2; D is ambiguous. The CDR3 consists of 14 residues. V was pared by 1 base and J by 3 bases, with 6 bases between. The germline V gene encodes CDR1 LNHDA and CDR2 SQIVND (reference sequence). DNA for the CDR3: TGTGCCAGTAGTATAGGATCAGACACCGGGGAGCTGTTTTTT. Its protein is CASSIGSDTGELFF.

The rearrangement links TRBV7-6 to TRBJ2-7, with a possible D match to TRBD1 (6 bases). Germline V gives CDR1 SGHVS, CDR2 FNYEAQ. With 4 bases removed from V and 9 bases from J, the gap between germline ends came to 16 bases. This CDR3 contains 13 residues. As DNA, the CDR3 is TGTGCCAGCAGCTCTGGGACAAGTGGGGTGCAGTACTTC. Its translation: CASSSGTSGVQYF.

The genes are TRBV4-1 and TRBJ1-3; 9 bases match TRBD1. The CDR3 is 16 amino acids. J lost 2 bases, V lost 4 bases, and 6 bases had no gene match. Germline V gives CDR1 MGHRA, CDR2 YSYEKL. The CDR3 loop is CASSPLGQGTGNTIYF. CDR3 DNA: TGCGCCAGCAGCCCGCTGGGACAGGGAACTGGAAACACCATATATTTT.

J is TRBJ2-1 and V is TRBV4-1, with TRBD2 matching over 7 bases. With 7 bases clipped from V and 7 bases from J, the junction kept 7 bases outside the gene matches. Per the germline V gene, CDR1 is MGHRA and CDR2 is YSYEKL. This CDR3 contains 13 residues. The CDR3 spells CASNPGEGNEQFF. CDR3 bases: TGCGCCAGCAACCCCGGGGAGGGTAATGAGCAGTTCTTC.

The V call is TRBV6-1, the J call TRBJ2-5, with D unresolved. CDR3 length: 14 residues. In germline, CDR1 is MNHNS, CDR2 SASEGT. V lost 3 bases, J lost 5 bases, and 13 bases lay in between. The CDR3 here is CASSDPGMGETQYF. CDR3 nucleotides: TGTGCCAGCAGTGATCCAGGAATGGGGGAGACCCAGTACTTC.

The J gene is TRBJ1-1, the V gene TRBV10-1; tentative D call: TRBD1 (5 bases). The CDR3 totals 16 residues. V was trimmed by 6 bases and J by 3 bases, leaving 20 bases between them. Germline V CDR1 and CDR2: WNHNN, SYGVQD (reference sequence). The CDR3 region is CASRRRQTPKDTEAFF. CDR3 coding DNA: TGCGCCAGCAGGCGGAGACAGACCCCAAAGGACACTGAAGCTTTCTTT.

This chain connects TRBV18 to TRBJ2-1; 10 bases are shared with TRBD2. The CDR3 consists of 17 residues. Germline loops: CDR1 KGHSH, CDR2 LQKENI. J lost 8 bases, V lost 1 base, and 11 bases had no gene match. The CDR3, as DNA: TGTGCCAGCTCACCACGTGCTGCAGCGGGGGGGTTGGATGAGCAGTTCTTC. Translation gives CASSPRAAAGGLDEQFF.

The chain uses TRBV6-5 and TRBJ1-2, with TRBD1 matching over 7 bases. Germline CDR1 MNHEY, CDR2 SVGAGI. V shed 0 bases and J 2 bases; nucleotides not matched to a gene: 3. The CDR3 has 15 residues. The CDR3 DNA is TGTGCCAGCAGTTACTCCGACAGGGTGAACTATGGCTACACCTTC. Amino acid sequence: CASSYSDRVNYGYTF.

The rearrangement links TRBV2 to TRBJ1-5; weak D call: TRBD1 (6 bases). CDR1 and CDR2 (germline): SNHLY, FYNNEI. CDR3 length: 13 amino acids. V lost 9 bases, J lost 4 bases, and 13 bases lay in between. The CDR3 reads CARGQFLNQPQHF. CDR3 sequence (DNA): TGTGCCAGGGGACAATTTCTAAATCAGCCCCAGCATTTT.

The chain employs TRBV2 and TRBJ2-3, with D possibly TRBD2 on 6 matching bases. Germline assignment: CDR1 SNHLY and CDR2 FYNNEI. This CDR3 region has 14 residues. The germline V and J ends were trimmed by 6 bases and 5 bases, with 15 bases remaining between them. The CDR3 nucleotides are TGTGCCAGCAGGGAGACTAGTGGGGGAGATACGCAGTATTTT. This translates into CASRETSGGDTQYF.

The genes are TRBV2 and TRBJ2-5, with TRBD1 matching 7 bases. CDR1 and CDR2 from the germline V gene are SNHLY and FYNNEI. With 2 bases clipped from V and 2 bases from J, the junction kept 5 bases outside the gene matches. The CDR3 loop spans 15 amino acids. CDR3 sequence: CASSEYARGQETQYF. The CDR3 DNA follows: TGTGCCAGCAGTGAATATGCCAGGGGGCAAGAGACCCAGTACTTC.

This clone was found once. This is likely an artifact of a read error, given a far larger clone one base away. The chain links TRBV5-1 to TRBJ1-1; TRBD1 is a possible D gene (6 bases). CDR3 length: 14 residues. V shed 3 bases and J shed 5 bases, with 14 bases lying between them. Germline V gene data show CDR1 as SGHRS and CDR2 as YFSETQ. CDR3 loop: CASSSGQFGTEAFF. The CDR3 DNA reads as TGCGCCAGCAGCTCTGGACAGTTCGGGACTGAAGCTTTCTTT.

The gene calls are TRBV28 and TRBJ2-7; D call uncertain. In germline, CDR1 is MDHEN, CDR2 SYDVKM. V lost 4 bases, J lost 3 bases, and 19 bases lay in between. This CDR3 is 16 amino acids long. In DNA form, the CDR3 reads TGTGCCAGCAGTTCCGGTCGTTGGGCAGCTGGCTACGAGCAGTACTTC. Amino acids: CASSSGRWAAGYEQYF. Drawing the rest from reference TRBV28 and TRBJ2-7, the complete variable domain is DVKVTQSSRYLVKRTGEKVFLECVQDMDHENMFWYRQDPGLGLRLIYFSYDVKMKEKGDIPEGYSVSREKKERFSLILESASTNQTSMYLCASSSGRWAAGYEQYFGPGTRLTVT.

V is TRBV7-2 and J is TRBJ2-5; perhaps TRBD2 as D (6 bases). CDR1 is SGHTA and CDR2 is FQGNSA in the germline V gene. The length of the CDR3 is 14 residues. V was pared by 5 bases and J by 1 base, with 11 bases between. CDR3 region: CASSRDFLQETQYF. The CDR3 nucleotides are TGTGCCAGCAGCCGGGACTTTCTCCAAGAGACCCAGTACTTC.

CDR3 bases: TGTGCCATCAGTGATATGAGCGCGTTTAGCACAGATACGCAGTATTTT. This encodes CAISDMSAFSTDTQYF. The chain couples TRBV10-3 to TRBJ2-3, with D hard to call. Germline V gives CDR1 ENHRY, CDR2 SYGVKD. The CDR3 length is 16 residues. With 3 bases removed from V and 0 bases from J, the gap between germline ends came to 13 bases.

The J gene is TRBJ2-7, the V gene TRBV10-3; TRBD2 matches at 10 bases. The germline gives CDR1 ENHRY, CDR2 SYGVKD. The CDR3 totals 16 residues. The junction had 8 bases not matched to a gene; V was cut back by 3 bases and J by 3 bases. The CDR3 DNA is TGTGCCATCAGTGACTCACTAGCGGGAAGGGACTACGAGCAGTACTTC. Translating gives CAISDSLAGRDYEQYF.

V gene TRBV9 combines with J gene TRBJ2-3, with TRBD2 identical over 15 bases. V gave up 4 bases and J gave up 2 bases; unmatched junction bases: 2. This CDR3 comprises 16 residues. From germline, CDR1 is SGDLS and CDR2 YYNGEE. CDR3 sequence (DNA): TGTGCCAGCAGCAGGACTAGCGGGGGGGCCACAGATACGCAGTATTTT. Protein: CASSRTSGGATDTQYF.

A single count supports this clone. This chain links TRBV29-1 with TRBJ1-1, with 8 bases fitting TRBD1. This CDR3 contains 13 residues. V gave up 6 bases and J gave up 5 bases; unmatched junction bases: 8. Germline CDR1 is SQVTM and CDR2 is ANQGSEA. CDR3 sequence reads: CSVAGGVRTEAFF. The CDR3 coding sequence is TGCAGCGTGGCAGGGGGCGTGAGGACTGAAGCTTTCTTT.

This chain connects TRBV19 to TRBJ2-5; D gene unclear. V gave up 0 bases and J gave up 2 bases, with 13 bases separating them. The germline gives CDR1 LNHDA, CDR2 SQIVND (reference sequence). The CDR3 runs 16 residues. CDR3 amino acids: CASSIDEQEFQETQYF. The CDR3 DNA sequence: TGTGCCAGTAGTATAGATGAGCAGGAGTTTCAAGAGACCCAGTACTTC.

This clone ranks as medium-sized. The CDR3 reads CASSNPLRGEQYV. CDR3 in DNA: TGTGCCAGCAGCAACCCCCTCCGGGGGGAGCAGTACGTC. The V and J genes are TRBV5-4 and TRBJ2-7; weak D call: TRBD2 (6 bases). Per the germline V gene, CDR1 is SGHNT and CDR2 is YYREEE (reference sequence). CDR3 size: 13 residues. Trimming took 4 bases from V and 7 from J, leaving 15 bases between them.

CDR3 amino acids: CAWRIWTGDDEAFF. In DNA, the CDR3 is TGTGCCTGGAGAATCTGGACAGGGGATGATGAAGCTTTCTTT. The rearrangement joins TRBV30 to TRBJ1-1; 9 bases match TRBD1. The CDR3 loop spans 14 amino acids. Germline CDR1 and CDR2: GTSNPN and SVGIG (reference sequence). With 3 bases clipped from V and 7 bases from J, the junction kept 9 bases outside the gene matches.

The chain employs TRBV7-2 and TRBJ2-7; D gene uncertain. This CDR3 is 14 amino acids long. The V gene lost 5 bases and the J gene lost 2 bases, with 13 bases spanning the gap. The germline gives CDR1 SGHTA, CDR2 FQGNSA. CDR3: CASSQDWNTYEQYF. The DNA for the CDR3 is TGTGCCAGCAGCCAAGACTGGAACACCTACGAGCAGTACTTC.

J is TRBJ1-1 and V is TRBV7-2; D may be TRBD1 (5 bases). CDR1 and CDR2 (germline): SGHTA, FQGNSA. The CDR3 totals 15 residues. V was shortened by 1 base and J by 5 bases, with 14 bases between the two germline ends. In DNA form, the CDR3 reads TGTGCCAGCAGCTTAGGGGCAGGGATGGGGACTGAAGCTTTCTTT. It specifies CASSLGAGMGTEAFF.

The chain combines TRBV11-2 with TRBJ2-1; D ambiguous. Trimming left V 1 base short and J 6 bases short, with 4 bases between. This CDR3 has 12 residues. Germline loops: CDR1 SGHAT, CDR2 FQNNGV. The CDR3 here is CASSLGANEQFF. The CDR3 DNA reads as TGTGCCAGCAGCTTAGGAGCCAATGAGCAGTTCTTC.

The table lists this clone with a count of one. The CDR3 loop is CASSESHIGQGAETQYF. CDR3 coding DNA: TGCGCCAGCAGTGAGTCTCATATCGGACAGGGGGCTGAGACCCAGTACTTC. The genes are TRBV10-1 and TRBJ2-5; 11 bases line up with TRBD1. This CDR3 contains 17 residues. The germline V gene encodes CDR1 WNHNN and CDR2 SYGVQD (reference sequence). The V gene end was trimmed by 0 bases and the J gene end by 5 bases; junction bases not matched to a gene: 8.